Listed below are T cell receptor beta chains from one sample, sequenced in a study of shared clonotypes between healthy human individuals. The protocol was immunoSEQ multiplex PCR, while the TCRdb copy is restricted to in-frame clones and leaves out a portion. The sample includes 2 million to 2.5 million clones, roughly 90% seen only once; the top ten take 0.37%. The sample taken for sequencing was naive CD4+ T cells from PBMCs. The source of these receptors is a man aged 18 to 30 in good health. Some clones in this sample may be carry-over from other donors' samples. Both conserved end residues are part of each CDR3. D genes are given only for firm matches. Where a row states a size, it is once, few, many or the class of an expanded clone; other rows omit it.

v_gene: TRBV4-3; d_gene: TRBD2; abundance: -; j_gene: TRBJ2-7; CDR3aa: CASSQVASGPYEQYF; CDR3nt: TGCGCCAGCAGCCAAGTCGCTAGCGGACCCTACGAGCAGTACTTC
v_gene: TRBV5-6; d_gene: -; abundance: once; j_gene: TRBJ2-3; CDR3aa: CASSLGTSTDTQYF; CDR3nt: TGTGCCAGCAGCCTGGGGACAAGCACAGATACGCAGTATTTT
v_gene: TRBV25-1; d_gene: -; abundance: -; j_gene: TRBJ2-6; CDR3aa: CASSDRRASGANVLTF; CDR3nt: TGTGCCAGCAGTGACCGCCGGGCCTCTGGGGCCAACGTCCTGACTTTC
v_gene: TRBV7-2; d_gene: -; abundance: -; j_gene: TRBJ2-4; CDR3aa: CASSLVAQDLNIQYF; CDR3nt: TGTGCCAGCAGCTTAGTAGCTCAGGACCTAAACATTCAGTACTTC
v_gene: TRBV5-5; d_gene: -; abundance: once; j_gene: TRBJ2-7; CDR3aa: CASSFSGTSLGVQYF; CDR3nt: TGTGCCAGCAGCTTCTCCGGGACGTCGCTCGGGGTGCAGTACTTC
v_gene: TRBV5-1; d_gene: -; abundance: -; j_gene: TRBJ2-3; CDR3aa: CASAGTKSTDTQYF; CDR3nt: TGCGCCAGCGCTGGGACGAAGAGCACAGATACGCAGTATTTT
v_gene: TRBV7-3; d_gene: TRBD2; abundance: once; j_gene: TRBJ2-1; CDR3aa: CASSSGAGDYNEQFF; CDR3nt: TGTGCCAGCAGCTCAGGAGCGGGAGACTACAATGAGCAGTTCTTC
v_gene: TRBV18; d_gene: -; abundance: -; j_gene: TRBJ1-2; CDR3aa: CASSPRGGTPYGYTF; CDR3nt: TGTGCCAGCTCCCCCAGGGGAGGGACACCATATGGCTACACCTTC
v_gene: TRBV28; d_gene: -; abundance: once; j_gene: TRBJ1-2; CDR3aa: CASSTPGGAKGYTF; CDR3nt: TGTGCCAGCTCCACGCCCGGGGGGGCGAAAGGCTACACCTTC
v_gene: TRBV27; d_gene: -; abundance: -; j_gene: TRBJ2-5; CDR3aa: CASSFWAPRGETQYF; CDR3nt: TGTGCCAGCAGCTTCTGGGCCCCCCGCGGGGAGACCCAGTACTTC
v_gene: TRBV9; d_gene: TRBD1; abundance: -; j_gene: TRBJ1-1; CDR3aa: CASSPRQGNTEAFF; CDR3nt: TGTGCCAGCAGCCCCCGACAGGGGAACACTGAAGCTTTCTTT
v_gene: TRBV5-5; d_gene: -; abundance: -; j_gene: TRBJ2-5; CDR3aa: CASSHFRWGETQYF; CDR3nt: TGTGCCAGCAGCCACTTCAGGTGGGGCGAGACCCAGTACTTC